This T cell receptor beta chain was sequenced in a study of blood T cell repertoires in COVID-19. Study background: Each recovered donor of Cohort 3 presented with two negative PCRs, clearance, or symptom resolution. Acute and convalescent COVID-19 samples came from the United States, Italy and Spain.

This CDR3 is built from 13 residues. The V segment lost 5 bases and the J segment 8 bases; nucleotides outside the gene matches: 2. CDR1 is KGHSH, CDR2 LQKENI, per germline. Profiled with immunoSEQ multiplex PCR; TCRdb holds only in-frame clones, not every one. The sample lists approximately 150,000 clones, roughly 78% occurring once. The sample consisted of PBMCs or T cells enriched from blood (not recorded which). The source of this sequence is a woman in her seventies in a cohort exposed to, infected with or recovered from COVID-19 (not recorded which). The rearrangement uses TRBV18 and TRBJ1-6; 8 bases align to TRBD1. In DNA form, the CDR3 reads TGTGCCAGCTCAGAACAGGGGGATTCACCCCTCCACTTT. As protein: CASSEQGDSPLHF.